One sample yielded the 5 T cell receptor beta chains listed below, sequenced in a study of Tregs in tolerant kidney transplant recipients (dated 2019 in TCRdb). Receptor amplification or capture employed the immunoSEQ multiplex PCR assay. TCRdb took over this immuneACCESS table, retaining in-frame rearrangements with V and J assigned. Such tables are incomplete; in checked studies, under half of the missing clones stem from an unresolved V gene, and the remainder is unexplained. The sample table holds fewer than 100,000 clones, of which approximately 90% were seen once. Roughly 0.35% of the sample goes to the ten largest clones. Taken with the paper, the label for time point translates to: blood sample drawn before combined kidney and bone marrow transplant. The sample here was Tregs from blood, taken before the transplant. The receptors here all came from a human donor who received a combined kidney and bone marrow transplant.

DNA of the CDR3: TGTGCTAGTGGTTTGGTATTGAGGGACAGGGGGCTCGTTCTGAACACCGGGGAGCTGTTTTTT. Amino acids: CASGLVLRDRGLVLNTGELFF. The chain recombines TRBV12-5 with TRBJ2-2, with 12 bases fitting TRBD1. CDR1 is LGHNT and CDR2 is FRNRAP in the germline V gene. V lost 0 bases, J lost 1 base, and 12 bases stayed unmatched. This CDR3 spans 21 amino acids.

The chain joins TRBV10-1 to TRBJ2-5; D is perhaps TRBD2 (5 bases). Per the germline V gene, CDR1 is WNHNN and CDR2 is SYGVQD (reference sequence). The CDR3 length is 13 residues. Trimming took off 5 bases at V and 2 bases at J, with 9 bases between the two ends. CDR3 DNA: TGCGCCAGCAGTATAACGGGACAAGAGACCCAGTACTTC. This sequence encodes CASSITGQETQYF.

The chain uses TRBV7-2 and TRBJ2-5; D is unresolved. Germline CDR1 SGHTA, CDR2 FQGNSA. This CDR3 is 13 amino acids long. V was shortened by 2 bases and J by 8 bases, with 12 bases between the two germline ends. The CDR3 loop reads CASSLLNGYTQYF. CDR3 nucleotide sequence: TGTGCCAGCAGCTTACTTAACGGGTACACCCAGTACTTC.

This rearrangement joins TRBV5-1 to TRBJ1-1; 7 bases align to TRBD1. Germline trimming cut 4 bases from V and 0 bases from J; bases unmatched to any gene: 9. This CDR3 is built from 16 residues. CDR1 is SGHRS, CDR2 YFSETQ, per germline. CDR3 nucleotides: TGCGCCAGCAGCGCAGGGACAGCAGACATGAACACTGAAGCTTTCTTT. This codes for CASSAGTADMNTEAFF.

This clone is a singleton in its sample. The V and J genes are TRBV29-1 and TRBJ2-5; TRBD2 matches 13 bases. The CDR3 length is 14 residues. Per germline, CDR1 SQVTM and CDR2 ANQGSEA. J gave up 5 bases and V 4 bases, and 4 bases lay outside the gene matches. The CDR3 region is CSVAGLAGVETQYF. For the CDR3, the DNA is TGCAGCGTTGCCGGACTAGCGGGAGTCGAGACCCAGTACTTC.